This T cell receptor beta chain was recovered during a study of blood T cell repertoires in COVID-19 (TCRdb year 2020). In terms of the full investigation: Collaborator samples came from the United States, Italy and Spain and covered acute and convalescent phases of COVID-19. A freely available public database, intended as a resource for researchers studying the immune response to SARS-CoV-2, is where the repertoires were released. The material from the prospective study consisted of cDNA or gDNA derived from T cells, B-cell-depleted T cells, or PBMCs. Samples were obtained from the ongoing ImmuneRACE study (first 160 participants) and from over 1,000 subjects provided by 6 global collaborators. A de-identified subject ID, COVID-19 status, age in years and sex were almost always included in the sample metadata. The dataset comprised deeply sampled blood TCRbeta repertoires from subjects exposed to, actively infected with, or recovered from COVID-19. Where available, HLA class I and class II types were obtained from metadata supplied by the sample provider rather than from assay-based typing. Points the paper makes about the study in general: Clinical and demographic metadata were provided uncurated, with the amount varying by source and participant.

TCRbeta CDR3 regions were amplified from genomic DNA by means of the immunoSEQ Assay, a bias-controlled multiplex PCR. The original pipeline was this. The number of nucleated cells in each sample was estimated from the amplification of reference gene primers within the assay. Sequence reads were collapsed and filtered to measure the absolute abundance of every unique TCRbeta CDR3 rearrangement. Productive Simpson clonality was computed per sample as the square root of Simpson's diversity index over productive rearrangements. The table comes from immuneACCESS by way of TCRdb, which keeps in-frame sequences with V and J called. Part of the clones is missing from these tables; in studies checked, under half for an unresolved V gene and the rest for unknown reasons. The DNA gave D and trimming, while V, J and clone size come from that table. Present in this sample are 350,000 to 450,000 clones, about 89% of which were seen just once. Together, the top ten hold about 2.3% of the sample.

As regards this clone: Its target antigen remains unknown. Base qualities were left out, and no much larger clone turns up one base away.

One collaborating source in Seattle enrolled patients while the patients were actively infected and followed the patients over time throughout the course of disease. Each collaborating institution followed its own protocols to collect whole blood in K2EDTA tubes. Collaborator samples were shipped for TCRbeta analysis as frozen whole blood, isolated PBMCs, or DNA extracted from either sample type. CDR1 MDHEN and CDR2 SYDVKM are derived from the germline V gene. Taken from cysteine to phenylalanine, the CDR3 has 14 residues. Of all the DNA, just the CDR3 is kept, 42 bases in frame from base 1. Trimming takes 5 bases off V and 5 bases off J; junction bases not matched to a gene: 6.

The rearranged segments are TRBV28 and TRBJ1-2; a stretch of 9 junction bases matches TRBD1. This TCR was sampled from a woman aged 55 to 70 with COVID-19, enrolled during active disease. Material for sequencing was peripheral blood. The encoded CDR3 is CASSPMGQGYGYTF. The nucleotide sequence is TGTGCCAGCAGTCCAATGGGACAGGGATATGGCTACACCTTC.